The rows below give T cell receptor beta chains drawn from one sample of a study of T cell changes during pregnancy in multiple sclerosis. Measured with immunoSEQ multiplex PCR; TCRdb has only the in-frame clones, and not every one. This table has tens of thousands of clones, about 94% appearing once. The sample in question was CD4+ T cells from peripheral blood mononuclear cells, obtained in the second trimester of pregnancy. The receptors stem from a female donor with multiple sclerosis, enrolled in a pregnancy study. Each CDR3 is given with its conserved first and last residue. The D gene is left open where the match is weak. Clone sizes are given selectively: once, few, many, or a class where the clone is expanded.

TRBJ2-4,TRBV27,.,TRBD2,CASSLSPGGKNIQYF,TGTGCCAGCAGTTTATCTCCGGGGGGGAAAAACATTCAGTACTTC
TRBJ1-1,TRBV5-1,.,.,CASSLRQGNTEAFF,TGCGCCAGCAGCTTGAGGCAGGGGAACACTGAAGCTTTCTTT
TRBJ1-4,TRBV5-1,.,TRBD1,CASSPGDRVFREKLFF,TGCGCCAGCAGCCCCGGCGACAGGGTGTTTCGCGAAAAACTGTTTTTT
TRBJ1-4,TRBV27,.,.,CASSRLGTNEKLFF,TGTGCCAGCAGCCGCCTCGGAACTAATGAAAAACTGTTTTTT
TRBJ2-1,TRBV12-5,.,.,CASGQRDEQFF,TGTGCTAGTGGGCAACGGGATGAGCAGTTCTTC
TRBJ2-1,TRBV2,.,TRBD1,CASRTGTGANNEQFF,TGTGCCAGCAGGACCGGGACAGGGGCCAACAATGAGCAGTTCTTC
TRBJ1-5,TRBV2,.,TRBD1,CASSEPTGGKPQHF,TGTGCCAGCAGTGAACCGACAGGGGGGAAGCCCCAGCATTTT
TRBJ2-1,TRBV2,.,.,CASSAGGQFHNEQFF,TGTGCCAGCAGTGCCGGAGGACAGTTCCACAATGAGCAGTTCTTC
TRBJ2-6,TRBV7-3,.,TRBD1,CASSMTGRPGANVLTF,TGTGCCAGCAGCATGACAGGGAGACCTGGGGCCAACGTCCTGACTTTC
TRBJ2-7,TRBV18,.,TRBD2,CASSPRLSGPGGSGKIYEQYF,TGTGCCAGCTCACCAAGATTGTCCGGGCCCGGTGGTAGCGGGAAGATCTACGAGCAGTACTTC
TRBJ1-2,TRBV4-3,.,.,CASSQDFSVTGYYGYTF,TGCGCCAGCAGCCAAGATTTCTCGGTGACAGGATACTATGGCTACACCTTC
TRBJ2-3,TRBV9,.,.,CASSVSRSSTDTQYF,TGTGCCAGCAGCGTAAGCCGCTCTAGCACAGATACGCAGTATTTT
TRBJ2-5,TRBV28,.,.,CASSPKETQYF,TGTGCCAGCAGTCCTAAAGAGACCCAGTACTTC
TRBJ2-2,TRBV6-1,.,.,CASSAGITGELFF,TGTGCCAGCAGTGCCGGGATCACCGGGGAGCTGTTTTTT
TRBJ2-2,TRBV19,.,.,CASSTQGTGELFF,TGTGCCAGTAGTACCCAGGGGACCGGGGAGCTGTTTTTT
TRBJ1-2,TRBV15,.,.,CATSRAGVLLNYGYTF,TGTGCCACCAGCAGAGCCGGGGTCCTCCTTAACTATGGCTACACCTTC
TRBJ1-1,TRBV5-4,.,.,CASSFGTGSNQKAFF,TGTGCCAGCAGCTTCGGTACAGGCAGTAATCAAAAAGCTTTCTTT
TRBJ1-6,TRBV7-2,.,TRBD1,CASRRTGTGGSPLHF,TGTGCCAGCAGACGAACCGGGACAGGGGGCTCACCCCTCCACTTT
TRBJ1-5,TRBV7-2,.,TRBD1,CASSGPGGFQPQHF,TGTGCCAGCAGTGGTCCAGGGGGCTTTCAGCCCCAGCATTTT
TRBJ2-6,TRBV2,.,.,CASRATQISGANVLTF,TGTGCCAGCAGGGCTACACAGATCTCTGGGGCCAACGTCCTGACTTTC
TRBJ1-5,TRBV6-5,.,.,CASSYRGGNQPQHF,TGTGCCAGCAGTTACCGGGGGGGCAATCAGCCCCAGCATTTT
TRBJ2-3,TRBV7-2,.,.,CASAGGWGTDTQYF,TGTGCCAGCGCCGGGGGTTGGGGCACAGATACGCAGTATTTT
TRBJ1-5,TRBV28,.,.,CASSPDRYQPQHF,TGTGCCAGCAGCCCGGACAGATATCAGCCCCAGCATTTT
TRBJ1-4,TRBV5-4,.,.,CASSLAGPNEKLFF,TGTGCCAGCAGCTTGGCAGGGCCTAATGAAAAACTGTTTTTT
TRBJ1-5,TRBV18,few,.,CASSLQGVGQPQHF,TGTGCCAGCTCACTTCAGGGTGTAGGTCAGCCCCAGCATTTT
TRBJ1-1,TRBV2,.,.,CASSERETGEAFF,TGTGCCAGCAGTGAAAGGGAGACAGGTGAAGCTTTCTTT
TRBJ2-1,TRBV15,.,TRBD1,CATSSRQGVGHEQFF,TGTGCCACCAGCAGCCGACAGGGGGTTGGCCATGAGCAGTTCTTC
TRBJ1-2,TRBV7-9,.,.,CASSSRDYGYTF,TGTGCCAGCAGCTCCAGGGATTATGGCTACACCTTC
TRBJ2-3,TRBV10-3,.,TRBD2,CAISEGSGDTDTQYF,TGTGCCATCAGTGAGGGTAGCGGGGACACAGATACGCAGTATTTT
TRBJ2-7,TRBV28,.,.,CASSLYGYEQYF,TGTGCCAGCAGTTTATACGGGTACGAGCAGTACTTC
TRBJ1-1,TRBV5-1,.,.,CASSSTLNTEAFF,TGCGCCAGCAGCTCGACACTGAACACTGAAGCTTTCTTT
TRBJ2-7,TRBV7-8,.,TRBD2,CASSRLAGGSYEQYF,TGTGCCAGCAGCCGTTTAGCGGGAGGATCCTACGAGCAGTACTTC
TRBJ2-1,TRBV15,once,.,CATNVGGIDEQFF,TGTGCCACCAATGTTGGGGGGATCGATGAGCAGTTCTTC
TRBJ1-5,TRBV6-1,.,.,CASSEEGGDHQPQHF,TGTGCCAGCAGTGAAGAAGGGGGGGATCATCAGCCCCAGCATTTT
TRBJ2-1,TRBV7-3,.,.,CASSLSSGTEQFF,TGTGCCAGCAGCTTAAGTTCGGGGACAGAGCAGTTCTTC
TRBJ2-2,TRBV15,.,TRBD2,CATSRLAGGYTGELFF,TGTGCCACCAGCAGACTAGCGGGAGGTTACACCGGGGAGCTGTTTTTT
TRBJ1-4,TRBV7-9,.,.,CASSLGGTATREKLFF,TGTGCCAGCAGCTTAGGCGGGACTGCAACACGAGAAAAACTGTTTTTT
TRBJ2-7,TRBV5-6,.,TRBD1,CASGRWDRAHEQYF,TGTGCCAGCGGACGATGGGACAGGGCGCACGAGCAGTACTTC
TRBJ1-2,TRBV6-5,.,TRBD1,CASSYSYRGYGYTF,TGTGCCAGCAGTTACTCGTACAGGGGCTATGGCTACACCTTC
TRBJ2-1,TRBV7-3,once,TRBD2,CASSLMGTSNNEQFF,TGTGCCAGCAGCTTAATGGGGACTAGTAACAATGAGCAGTTCTTC
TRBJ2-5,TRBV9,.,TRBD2,CASSVGGRETQYF,TGTGCCAGCAGCGTAGGCGGGAGAGAGACCCAGTACTTC
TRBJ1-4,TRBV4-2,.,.,CASSQGGVGEKLFF,TGTGCCAGCAGCCAAGGGGGGGTGGGCGAAAAACTGTTTTTT
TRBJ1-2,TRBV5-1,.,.,CASSLDRVANYGYTF,TGCGCCAGCAGCTTGGACAGGGTAGCTAACTATGGCTACACCTTC
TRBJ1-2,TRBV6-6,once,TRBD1,CAMSQGNHYGYTF,TGTGCCATGTCACAGGGGAACCACTATGGCTACACCTTC
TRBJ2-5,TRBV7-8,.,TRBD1,CASSLRSGRGRETQYF,TGTGCCAGCAGCTTAAGGTCCGGCAGGGGGAGAGAGACCCAGTACTTC
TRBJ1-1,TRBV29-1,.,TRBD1,CSVETRQGAIEAFF,TGCAGCGTTGAGACAAGACAGGGGGCTATTGAAGCTTTCTTT
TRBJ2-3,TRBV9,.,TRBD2,CASSLTSGGTTDTQYF,TGTGCCAGCAGCTTGACTAGCGGGGGTACCACAGATACGCAGTATTTT
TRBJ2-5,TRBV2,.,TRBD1,CASSGQGIAETQYF,TGTGCCAGCAGTGGACAGGGAATAGCGGAGACCCAGTACTTC
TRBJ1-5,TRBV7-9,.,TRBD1,CASSRGQGGGWGNQPQHF,TGTGCCAGCAGCCGGGGACAGGGGGGTGGATGGGGCAATCAGCCCCAGCATTTT
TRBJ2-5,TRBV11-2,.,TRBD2,CASSLVPTSGGPRETQYF,TGTGCCAGCAGCTTAGTGCCGACTAGCGGGGGGCCCCGCGAGACCCAGTACTTC
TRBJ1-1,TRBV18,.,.,CASSPERGERSAFF,TGTGCCAGCTCACCCGAGCGGGGCGAACGGTCAGCTTTCTTT
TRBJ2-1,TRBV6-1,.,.,CASRSRSEQFF,TGTGCCAGCAGGAGTAGGAGTGAGCAGTTCTTC
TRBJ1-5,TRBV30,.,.,CAWSVGRNNQPQHF,TGTGCCTGGAGTGTTGGCAGAAACAATCAGCCCCAGCATTTT
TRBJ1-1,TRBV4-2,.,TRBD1,CASYDRGRTAFF,TGTGCCAGCTATGACAGGGGGCGCACGGCTTTCTTT
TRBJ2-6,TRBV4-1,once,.,CASSQGQGPRGANVLTF,TGCGCCAGCAGCCAAGGGCAGGGCCCAAGGGGGGCCAACGTCCTGACTTTC